Shown below are 8 T cell receptor beta chains from a single sample sequenced in a study of T-cell memory formation after mild COVID-19. One entry per CDR3 protein results from TCRdb running MiXCR on the 5' RACE reads. In the table there are 350,000 or so distinct CDR3 sequences, 10% to 15% of which are singletons. Sequenced material: PBMCs or a T cell subset sorted from them (not recorded which). These receptors all come from a man younger than 35 who had mild COVID-19 (a few samples of this study predate the infection). Cell type and time point are not known.

This clonotype has a handful of counts. The gene calls are TRBV4-1 and TRBJ2-7; D possibly corresponds to TRBD2 (5 bases). Trimming left V 3 bases short and J 7 bases short, with 10 bases between. The germline gives CDR1 MGHRA, CDR2 YSYEKL. The CDR3 length is 12 residues. In DNA form, the CDR3 reads TGCGCCAGCAGCCACCCCCGGGGTGAGCAGTACTTC. The encoded protein is CASSHPRGEQYF.

This clonotype occurred a few times. The chain joins TRBV6-4 to TRBJ2-4; 8 bases are shared with TRBD2. V lost 3 bases to trimming and J lost 9 bases; unmatched junction nucleotides: 4. CDR1 and CDR2 (germline): MRHNA, SNTAGT. The CDR3 totals 13 residues. The CDR3 nucleotides read TGTGCCAGCAGTGAATCGGGAGGGGTCATTCAGTACTTC. Amino acids: CASSESGGVIQYF.

The J gene is TRBJ2-3, the V gene TRBV5-1, with TRBD1 matching 11 bases. V lost 4 bases and J lost 4; bases outside the gene matches: 11. Germline CDR1 and CDR2: SGHRS and YFSETQ. CDR3 length equals 17 residues. CDR3 sequence (DNA): TGCGCCAGCAGCCGCCGGGACAGGGGGGATTTCTCAGATACGCAGTATTTT. Translated, it gives CASSRRDRGDFSDTQYF.

The CDR3 loop reads CASSKAPSGGAWEQFF. The CDR3 nucleotides read TGTGCCAGCAGCAAAGCCCCTAGCGGGGGGGCTTGGGAGCAGTTCTTC. The chain carries TRBV21-1 and TRBJ2-1; TRBD2 was called by the table and not checked on the DNA. TRBV21-1 is tagged as a pseudogene. The CDR3 is 16 residues long.

The CDR3 bases are TGTGCCAGCAGCTCTATCGGGACGGGGGGCAATCAGCCCCAGCATTTT. Amino acid sequence: CASSSIGTGGNQPQHF. The chain has TRBV27 and TRBJ1-5, with D perhaps TRBD1 (5 bases). The CDR3 loop spans 16 amino acids. The V and J ends lost 6 bases and 2 bases respectively, with 17 bases between them. CDR1 and CDR2 (germline): MNHEY, SMNVEV (reference sequence).

The rearrangement joins TRBV6-5 to TRBJ1-1, with a tentative D call TRBD1 (5 bases). V was trimmed by 1 base and J by 3 bases, leaving 12 bases between them. The CDR3 totals 15 residues. Germline-derived CDR1 and CDR2 are MNHEY and SVGAGI. The CDR3 is CASSYWGKGDTEAFF. The CDR3 DNA reads TGTGCCAGCAGTTACTGGGGGAAAGGGGACACTGAAGCTTTCTTT.

This clonotype has just a few counts. The chain uses TRBV12-3 or TRBV12-4 and TRBJ2-7; D might be TRBD1 (6 bases). This CDR3 is built from 15 residues. V was pared by 2 bases and J by 9 bases, with 20 bases between. The CDR3 here is CASSLFRVGGGRQYF. CDR3 DNA sequence: TGTGCCAGCAGTTTATTTCGGGTTGGGGGCGGTCGGCAGTACTTC.

This clonotype was found a few times. The rearrangement links TRBV7-9 to TRBJ2-7; unclear D gene. The V end was cut by 5 bases, the J end by 2 bases, with 13 bases between. This CDR3 comprises 14 residues. The V gene's germline CDR1 is SEHNR and CDR2 FQNEAQ (reference sequence). The CDR3 is CASSPEPSPYEQYF. CDR3 bases: TGTGCCAGCAGCCCTGAACCGAGCCCCTACGAGCAGTACTTC.